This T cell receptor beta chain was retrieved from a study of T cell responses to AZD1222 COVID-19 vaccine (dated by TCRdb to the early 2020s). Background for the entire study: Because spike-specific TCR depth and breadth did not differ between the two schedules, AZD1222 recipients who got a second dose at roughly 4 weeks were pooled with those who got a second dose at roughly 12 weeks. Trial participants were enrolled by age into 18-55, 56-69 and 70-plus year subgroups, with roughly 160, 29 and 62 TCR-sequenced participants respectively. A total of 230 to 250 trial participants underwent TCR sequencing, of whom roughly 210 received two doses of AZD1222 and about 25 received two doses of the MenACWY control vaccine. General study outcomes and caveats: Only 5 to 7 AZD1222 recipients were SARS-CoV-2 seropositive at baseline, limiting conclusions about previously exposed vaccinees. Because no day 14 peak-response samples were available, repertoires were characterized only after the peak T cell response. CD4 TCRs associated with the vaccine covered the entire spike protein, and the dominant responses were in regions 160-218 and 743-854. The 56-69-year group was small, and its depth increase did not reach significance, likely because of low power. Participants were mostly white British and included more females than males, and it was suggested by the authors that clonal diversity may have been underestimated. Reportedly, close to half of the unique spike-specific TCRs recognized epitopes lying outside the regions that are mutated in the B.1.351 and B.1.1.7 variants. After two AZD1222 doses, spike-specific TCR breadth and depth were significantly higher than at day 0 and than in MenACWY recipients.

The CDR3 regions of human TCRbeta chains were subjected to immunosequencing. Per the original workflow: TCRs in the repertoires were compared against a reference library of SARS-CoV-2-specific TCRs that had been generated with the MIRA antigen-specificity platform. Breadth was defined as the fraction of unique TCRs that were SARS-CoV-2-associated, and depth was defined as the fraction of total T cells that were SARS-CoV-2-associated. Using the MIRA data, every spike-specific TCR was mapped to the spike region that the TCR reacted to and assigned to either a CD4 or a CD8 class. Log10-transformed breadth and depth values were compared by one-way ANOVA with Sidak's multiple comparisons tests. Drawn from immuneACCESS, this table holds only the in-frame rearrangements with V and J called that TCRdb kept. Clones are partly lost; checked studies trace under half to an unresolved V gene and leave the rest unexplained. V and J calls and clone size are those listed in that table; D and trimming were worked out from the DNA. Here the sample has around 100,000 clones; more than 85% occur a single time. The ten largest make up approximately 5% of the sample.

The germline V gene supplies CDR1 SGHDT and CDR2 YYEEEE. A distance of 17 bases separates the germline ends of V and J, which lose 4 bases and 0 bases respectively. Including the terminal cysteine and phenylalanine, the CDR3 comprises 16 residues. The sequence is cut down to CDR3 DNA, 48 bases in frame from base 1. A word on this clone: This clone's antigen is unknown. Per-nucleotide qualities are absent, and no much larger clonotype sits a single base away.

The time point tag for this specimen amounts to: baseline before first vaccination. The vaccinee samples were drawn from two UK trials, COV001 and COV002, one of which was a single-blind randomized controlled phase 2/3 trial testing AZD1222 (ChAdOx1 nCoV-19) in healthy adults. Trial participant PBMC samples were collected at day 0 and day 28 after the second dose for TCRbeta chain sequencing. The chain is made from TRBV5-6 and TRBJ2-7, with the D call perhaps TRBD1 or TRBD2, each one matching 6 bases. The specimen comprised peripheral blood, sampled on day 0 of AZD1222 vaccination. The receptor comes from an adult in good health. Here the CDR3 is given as CASSPTGGGDSYEQYF. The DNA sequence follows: TGTGCCAGCAGCCCGACCGGGGGCGGGGACTCCTACGAGCAGTACTTC.